The 8 T cell receptor beta chains below were found in one sample sequenced in a study of cytomegalovirus exposure and HLA in healthy donors (dated by TCRdb to 2017 to 2019). The library was obtained by the immunoSEQ multiplex PCR assay. A mixture of 60 forward primers for TCR Vbeta segments and 13 reverse primers for TCR Jbeta segments was used in the multiplex PCR. As stored in TCRdb, this immuneACCESS dataset retains in-frame rearrangements with V and J assigned. A fraction of the clones does not appear; measured against another copy, unresolved V genes explain less than half of the discrepancy, and the remainder lacks a known reason. Across this sample there are approximately 170,000 clones, with around 80% seen only once. The ten largest clones capture approximately 1.3% of the sample. Sequencing was performed on PBMCs. Receptor source: a boy aged 2 to 10 in good health and CMV-seronegative.

The CDR3 loop is CASSLDGTSVNEQFF. For the CDR3, the DNA is TGTGCCAGCAGCTTAGATGGGACTAGTGTGAATGAGCAGTTCTTC. The chain combines TRBV7-3 with TRBJ2-1, with 8 bases identical to TRBD2. The CDR3 runs 15 residues. Germline lookup yields CDR1 SGHTA and CDR2 FQGTGA. V lost 2 bases and J lost 7; bases outside the gene matches: 7.

This chain links TRBV19 with TRBJ2-7; 10 bases line up with TRBD2. V gave up 4 bases and J gave up 5 bases; unmatched junction bases: 5. Germline-derived CDR1 and CDR2 are LNHDA and SQIVND (reference sequence). The CDR3 loop spans 14 amino acids. The CDR3 is CASSKSGRAHEQYF. DNA for the CDR3: TGTGCCAGTAGTAAAAGCGGGAGGGCCCACGAGCAGTACTTC.

This clone was counted only a few times. V usage is TRBV10-3 and J usage is TRBJ2-5; 10 bases are a match to TRBD1. The J segment lost 5 bases and the V segment lost 0 bases, leaving 6 bases of the junction unmatched. The germline V gene has CDR1 ENHRY and CDR2 SYGVKD. The CDR3 contains 16 residues. The CDR3, as DNA: TGTGCCATCAGTGAGTCGGCAGCGACAGGGGGCGAGACCCAGTACTTC. Its protein is CAISESAATGGETQYF.

V and J are TRBV20-1 and TRBJ2-7, with 7 positions matching TRBD2. Germline V gene sequence: CDR1 DFQATT, CDR2 SNEGSKA (reference sequence). The V and J ends lost 4 bases and 5 bases, in that order; junction bases with no gene match: 2. The CDR3 extends over 11 amino acids. CDR3 protein: CSAMGTNEQYF. The CDR3, as DNA: TGCAGTGCTATGGGGACTAACGAGCAGTACTTC.

This chain joins TRBV4-2 and TRBJ2-1; TRBD2 is a possible D gene (5 bases). The CDR3 sequence is 19 residues long. Germline CDR1 LGHNA, CDR2 YNFKEQ. V was clipped by 4 bases and J by 3 bases, with 25 bases between them. This chain's CDR3 is CASSRARAAFGNVYNEQFF. The CDR3 coding sequence is TGTGCCAGCAGCCGGGCGCGGGCCGCTTTCGGGAACGTCTACAATGAGCAGTTCTTC.

This chain uses TRBV5-6 with TRBJ2-1; TRBD1 is a possible D gene (6 bases). This CDR3 contains 17 residues. Germline assignment: CDR1 SGHDT and CDR2 YYEEEE. Trimming pared 4 bases from V and 1 base from J, leaving 18 bases between. DNA for the CDR3: TGTGCCAGCAGCCCGTCGTCGGGCAGGGGATCCTACAATGAGCAGTTCTTC. Amino acid sequence: CASSPSSGRGSYNEQFF.

This chain links TRBV15 with TRBJ2-1, with 10 bases that match TRBD1. Germline V CDR1 and CDR2: LNHNV, YYDKDF (reference sequence). The CDR3 covers 20 residues. J lost 5 bases, V lost 2 bases, and 18 bases had no gene match. The CDR3 region is CATSRLGAAGTGVDDNEQFF. For the CDR3, the DNA is TGTGCCACCAGCAGACTAGGGGCCGCCGGGACAGGGGTTGATGACAATGAGCAGTTCTTC.

The gene calls are TRBV5-1 and TRBJ1-2; no firm D call. From germline, CDR1 is SGHRS and CDR2 YFSETQ. Trimming shortened V by 3 bases and J by 3 bases, and 6 bases separated the two germline ends. The length of the CDR3 is 12 residues. CDR3: CASSYYDYGYTF. The CDR3 DNA is TGCGCCAGCAGCTACTATGACTATGGCTACACCTTC.